Below, 9 T cell receptor beta chains from the same sample are listed, as sequenced in a study of blood T cells in healthy people across ages. Next came a second PCR, run for about 7 to 11 cycles, which used a sample-barcoded 5' primer along with a J-beta primer mix. TCRdb re-derived calls from the 5' RACE reads in MiXCR, one entry per CDR3 protein. The table lists 600,000 to 1,000,000 distinct CDR3 sequences, 55% to 70% of them singletons. Sequencing was done on a sample of blood. The receptors come from a man aged 25-45 years in good health.

The chain couples TRBV7-2 to TRBJ2-1; possibly TRBD1 or TRBD2 for D (6 bases each). The CDR3 has 15 amino acids. Per germline, CDR1 SGHTA and CDR2 FQGNSA. The V gene lost 5 bases and the J gene lost 5 bases, with 16 bases spanning the gap. The CDR3 nucleotides read TGTGCCAGCAGCCCGCGGAGGGACACCGACAATGAGCAGTTCTTC. Protein product: CASSPRRDTDNEQFF.

The chain links TRBV20-1 to TRBJ2-5; 7 bases line up with TRBD2. The CDR3 is made up of 15 amino acids. With 6 bases clipped from V and 7 bases from J, the junction kept 17 bases outside the gene matches. The germline V gene encodes CDR1 DFQATT and CDR2 SNEGSKA (reference sequence). The CDR3 coding sequence is TGCAGTGCGAGGAAGCGGGAAGGGCCTTCAGGGACCCAGTACTTC. This codes for CSARKREGPSGTQYF.

This clonotype was counted between two and nine times. The chain has TRBV4-2 and TRBJ2-6; 10 nucleotides agree with TRBD2. After removal of 0 bases from V and 0 bases from J, the junction contained 11 bases not matched to a gene. From germline, CDR1 is LGHNA and CDR2 YNFKEQ. CDR3 size: 21 residues. CDR3 coding DNA: TGTGCCAGCAGCCAAGATCAATTGGGGACTAGCGCTTACTCTGGGGCCAACGTCCTGACTTTC. Protein: CASSQDQLGTSAYSGANVLTF.

The chain uses TRBV20-1 and TRBJ2-7, with D perhaps assigned TRBD1 or TRBD2 (5 bases each). Trimming cost V 4 bases and J 4 bases, with 14 bases left between them. This CDR3 is 13 amino acids long. Germline CDR1 reads DFQATT; CDR2 reads SNEGSKA (reference sequence). This CDR3 is CSATTGLSYEQYF. CDR3 coding DNA: TGCAGTGCTACCACAGGACTTTCGTACGAGCAGTACTTC.

This clonotype was seen only a few times. This chain joins TRBV11-2 and TRBJ2-1; no firm D call. Trimming took off 5 bases at V and 11 bases at J, with 13 bases between the two ends. Germline V CDR1 and CDR2: SGHAT, FQNNGV. The CDR3 covers 12 residues. For the CDR3, the DNA is TGTGCCAGCAGCCCTAATTCCGGAAAGCAGTTCTTC. Translating gives CASSPNSGKQFF.

The chain recombines TRBV25-1 with TRBJ2-1; unclear D gene. The CDR3 consists of 11 residues. Trimming took off 5 bases at V and 10 bases at J, with 9 bases between the two ends. Germline V lookup: CDR1 MGHDK, CDR2 SYGVNS. DNA of the CDR3: TGTGCCAGCAGTAAGGGTCGCGAGCAGTTCTTC. Its translation: CASSKGREQFF.

The chain combines TRBV6-2 or TRBV6-3 with TRBJ1-1; D unclear. The CDR3 consists of 11 residues. Germline assignment: CDR1 MNHEY and CDR2 SVGEGT. V was shortened by 2 bases and J by 7 bases, with 5 bases between the two germline ends. This CDR3 reads CASSYMHEAFF. CDR3 nucleotides: TGTGCCAGCAGTTACATGCATGAAGCTTTCTTT.

The genes are TRBV9 and TRBJ2-5; possibly TRBD1 or TRBD2 for D (5 bases each). Matching the DNA end better, TRBJ2-7 makes the J call doubtful. Germline-derived CDR1 and CDR2 are SGDLS and YYNGEE. The CDR3 totals 13 residues. The chain's CDR3 is CASSVGDADEQYF. The CDR3 bases are TGTGCCAGCAGCGTAGGGGACGCTGACGAGCAGTACTTC.

J is TRBJ2-1 and V is TRBV9; 8 positions agree with TRBD1. V dropped 3 bases and J dropped 3; count of bases not matched to a gene: 11. The CDR3 consists of 17 residues. Germline loops: CDR1 SGDLS, CDR2 YYNGEE. The CDR3 DNA is TGTGCCAGCAGCGATACACAGACAGGGGCGATCTACAATGAGCAGTTCTTC. This sequence encodes CASSDTQTGAIYNEQFF.